The 23 T cell receptor beta chains reported below all come from one sample, sequenced in a study of CD4 and CD8 cells across lung adenocarcinoma regions. TCRdb fed the PCR reads into MiXCR, producing one record per CDR3 protein. The repertoire holds 9,500 to 15,000 distinct CDR3 sequences, with about half as singletons. Sequences were obtained from CD8+ T cells from the margin of a lung tumor. The origin of the receptors is a male donor with lung adenocarcinoma. The CD4 and CD8 labels of this study may be unreliable.

V and J are TRBV6-1 and TRBJ2-4, with 7 nucleotides matching TRBD2. Trimming at V came to 3 bases and at J to 13 bases, leaving 24 bases not matched to a gene. The CDR3 loop spans 18 amino acids. The germline gives CDR1 MNHNS, CDR2 SASEGT. CDR3 in amino acids: CASSDWRATSQTYNEQYF. CDR3 DNA: TGTGCCAGCAGTGACTGGCGGGCGACTAGCCAGACCTACAATGAGCAGTACTTC.

There are a few counts of this clonotype. Possible read error: a much larger clone is one base away. The gene calls are TRBV6-5 and TRBJ2-1; D uncertain. V gave up 5 bases and J gave up 10 bases, with 18 bases separating them. The CDR3 consists of 14 residues. The germline V gene encodes CDR1 MNHEY and CDR2 SVGAGI. The CDR3 region has the DNA TGTGCCAGCAGTCACGGGTTCCCTAAGGACGAGCAGTTCTTC. Its translation: CASSHGFPKDEQFF.

In regard to this clonotype: Given a much more abundant clone one base away, this may be a read error. V usage is TRBV6-1 and J usage is TRBJ2-1; no firm D call. Per germline, CDR1 MNHNS and CDR2 SASEGT. The CDR3 consists of 15 residues. The CDR3: CANSELADPYNEQFF. CDR3 coding DNA: TGTGCCAACAGTGAACTGGCAGACCCCTACAATGAGCAGTTCTTC.

This rearrangement joins TRBV6-2 or TRBV6-3 to TRBJ2-3, with D perhaps TRBD2 (5 bases). The better agreement between TRBJ2-7 and the DNA end casts doubt on the J call. The CDR3 is 14 residues long. Germline V gives CDR1 MNHEY, CDR2 SVGEGT. The DNA of the CDR3 is TGTGCGGGGAGTGCGGGTCGGAGCCCAGAGACGCAGTACTTC. It is translated as CAGSAGRSPETQYF.

The chain links TRBV10-1 to TRBJ2-5, with 11 bases that match TRBD2. From germline, CDR1 is WNHNN and CDR2 SYGVQD (reference sequence). V shed 11 bases and J 13 bases; nucleotides not matched to a gene: 12. The CDR3 spans 12 residues. Written as DNA, the CDR3 is TGCGCCGGAGGGACTAGCGGACTCCCGACGTACTTC. Residues: CAGGTSGLPTYF.

Remarks on this clonotype: The junction shows a germline mismatch at one end, possibly a read error. The chain employs TRBV10-3 and TRBJ2-3, with D tentatively TRBD2 (7 bases). CDR1 ENHRY and CDR2 SYGVKD come from the germline V gene. The CDR3 spans 15 residues. The CDR3 sequence is CATAGAGGGEDTQYF. CDR3 DNA: TGTGCCACGGCGGGGGCGGGCGGTGGCGAAGATACCCAGTACTTT.

By share of the sample, this clonotype is large. The chain has TRBV6-5 and TRBJ2-5, with a tentative D call TRBD1 (5 bases). The CDR3 contains 15 residues. Germline-derived CDR1 and CDR2 are MNHEY and SVGAGI. The V gene lost 0 bases and the J gene lost 3 bases, with 11 bases spanning the gap. CDR3 region: CASSYSWTREETQYF. The CDR3 region has the DNA TGTGCCAGCAGTTACTCGTGGACAAGGGAAGAGACCCAGTACTTC.

This clonotype has ten or more counts. The genes are TRBV6-5 and TRBJ2-1, with a tentative D call TRBD2 (6 bases). Trimming stripped 4 bases from V and 10 bases from J, with 17 bases between. The CDR3 extends over 14 amino acids. Germline CDR1 and CDR2: MNHEY and SVGAGI. Here the CDR3 reads CASSFGTPTYEQFF. CDR3 bases: TGTGCCAGCAGTTTCGGGACTCCCACCTACGAGCAGTTCTTC.

V gene TRBV7-6 combines with J gene TRBJ2-3; D perhaps matches TRBD2 (5 bases). The V and J ends lost 5 bases and 0 bases respectively, with 9 bases between them. Germline values: CDR1 SGHVS, CDR2 FNYEAQ. This CDR3 spans 14 amino acids. The CDR3 protein is CASSPERSTDTQYF. In nucleotides, the CDR3 is TGTGCCAGCAGCCCCGAGCGGAGCACAGATACGCAGTATTTT.

This chain links TRBV5-4 with TRBJ2-4; D could derive from TRBD1 or TRBD2 (5 bases each). The end of the DNA fits TRBJ2-7 better, so the J call may be wrong. There are 14 residues in the CDR3. The V gene's germline CDR1 is SGHNT and CDR2 YYREEE (reference sequence). CDR3 protein: CASSLRDLVGEQYF. In nucleotides, the CDR3 is TGTGCCAGCAGCTTAAGGGACCTGGTAGGCGAGCAGTACTTC.

This clonotype was seen repeatedly, ten times or more. J is TRBJ2-5 and V is TRBV27; a weak D match, TRBD2 (6 bases). Per the germline V gene, CDR1 is MNHEY and CDR2 is SMNVEV (reference sequence). The CDR3 length is 15 residues. V was clipped by 2 bases and J by 2 bases, with 12 bases between them. The CDR3, as DNA: TGTGCCAGCAGTTTAATTGGCGGGGAGCAAGAGACCCAGTACTTC. The encoded protein is CASSLIGGEQETQYF.

This clonotype came up a few times. V and J are TRBV6-1 and TRBJ2-1; the match to TRBD1 covers 8 bases. The CDR3 runs to 18 residues. Germline trimming cut 1 base from V and 8 bases from J; bases unmatched to any gene: 16. Germline loops: CDR1 MNHNS, CDR2 SASEGT. CDR3 in amino acids: CASSEGGFADRVNHEQFF. In DNA form, the CDR3 reads TGTGCCAGCAGTGAAGGTGGGTTTGCGGACAGGGTCAACCATGAGCAGTTCTTC.

In its sample, this clonotype was seen once. The CDR3 ends on some other residue instead of the conserved phenylalanine or tryptophan, so this is likely a read error. This chain joins TRBV27 and TRBJ2-5; D not resolved. The CDR3 runs 13 residues. Germline CDR1 and CDR2: MNHEY and SMNVEV (reference sequence). The chain's CDR3 is CAGSGRVKETQYS. The CDR3 DNA is TGTGCCGGCAGTGGCCGGGTGAAAGAGACCCAGTACTCC.

This clonotype was detected many times. This chain's CDR3 is CASSAGEGYSPLHF. CDR3 DNA: TGTGCCAGCAGCGCGGGAGAGGGGTATTCACCCCTCCACTTT. This chain joins TRBV6-1 and TRBJ1-6, with D tentatively TRBD1 (5 bases). In germline, CDR1 is MNHNS, CDR2 SASEGT. Trimming took 6 bases from V and 8 from J, leaving 14 bases between them. The CDR3 is 14 amino acids.

Many counts were recorded for this clonotype. V gene TRBV6-1 combines with J gene TRBJ1-2, with D maybe TRBD1 (5 bases). The germline gives CDR1 MNHNS, CDR2 SASEGT. The CDR3 is 15 amino acids. The V gene lost 3 bases and the J gene lost 4 bases, with 15 bases spanning the gap. CDR3 nucleotide sequence: TGTGCCAGCAGTGAGGGGGAGGGGAGAGTCTATGGCTACACCTTC. Amino acids: CASSEGEGRVYGYTF.

V and J are TRBV14 and TRBJ2-1; no reliable D call. The J call may be faulty, since TRBJ2-5 better matches the DNA end. The CDR3 contains 14 residues. CDR1 SGHDN and CDR2 FVKESK come from the germline V gene. Here the CDR3 DNA reads TGTGCCAGCAGCCAAGGGTCGATCCTAGGGACCCAGTACTTC. Protein product: CASSQGSILGTQYF.

The rearrangement joins TRBV27 to TRBJ2-3; D may be TRBD2 (6 bases). This CDR3 region has 16 residues. V lost 4 bases, J lost 1 base, and 15 bases lay in between. The germline V gene has CDR1 MNHEY and CDR2 SMNVEV (reference sequence). As DNA, the CDR3 is TGTGCCAGCAGTTCACGGCGGCCGGGAGGCACAGATACGCAGTATTTT. This gives the protein CASSSRRPGGTDTQYF.

This rearrangement joins TRBV6-1 to TRBJ2-2, with 10 bases matching TRBD2. Looked up from germline, CDR1 is MNHNS and CDR2 is SASEGT. The CDR3 covers 17 residues. After removal of 6 bases from V and 9 bases from J, the junction contained 16 bases not matched to a gene. DNA of the CDR3: TGTGCCAGCAGACAAGGGCTAGCGGGAGCTCGTTCCAGGGAGCTGTTTTTT. Protein: CASRQGLAGARSRELFF.

The V call is TRBV14, the J call TRBJ2-4; D gene ambiguous. CDR1 and CDR2 (germline): SGHDN, FVKESK. The CDR3 consists of 15 residues. The V gene lost 1 base and the J gene lost 4 bases, with 11 bases spanning the gap. The CDR3 DNA sequence: TGTGCCAGCAGCCAAGGGCGACTCTTGAAAAACATTCAGTACTTC. It yields the protein CASSQGRLLKNIQYF.

This clonotype was detected ten times or more. The chain couples TRBV27 to TRBJ1-2; TRBD1 is a possible D gene (5 bases). Looked up from germline, CDR1 is MNHEY and CDR2 is SMNVEV (reference sequence). This CDR3 is built from 14 residues. Trimming took off 5 bases at V and 2 bases at J, with 12 bases between the two ends. In nucleotides, the CDR3 is TGTGCCAGCAGTCTTGGGGCTGGAAACTATGGCTACACCTTC. Its translation: CASSLGAGNYGYTF.

This clonotype was counted many times. This chain joins TRBV27 and TRBJ2-1; D ambiguous. Germline-derived CDR1 and CDR2 are MNHEY and SMNVEV (reference sequence). The CDR3 consists of 14 residues. V lost 6 bases to trimming and J lost 0 bases, with 9 bases between them. The CDR3 sequence is CASRRHSSYNEQFF. CDR3 DNA sequence: TGTGCCAGCAGGAGACACAGCTCCTACAATGAGCAGTTCTTC.

In its sample, this clonotype was seen many times. This chain connects TRBV6-9 to TRBJ2-1, with D unresolved. The J call is uncertain, as TRBJ2-7 better fits the DNA end. Germline loops: CDR1 MNHGY, CDR2 SVAAGI. This CDR3 spans 13 amino acids. The CDR3 DNA sequence: TGTGCCCCCCACCTGGATCGAGCCTACGAGCAGTACTTC. This sequence encodes CAPHLDRAYEQYF.

This clonotype was counted only a few times. The chain employs TRBV10-2 and TRBJ2-1; 7 bases match TRBD2. The CDR3 is made up of 17 amino acids. The V gene's germline CDR1 is WSHSY and CDR2 SAAADI. V gave up 3 bases and J gave up 13 bases; unmatched junction bases: 21. The CDR3 nucleotides are TGCGCCAGCAGTGACCCAATGGGGGGGAGGAACCAAGAGACCCAGTTCTTC. Translating it yields CASSDPMGGRNQETQFF.